Following are 29 T cell receptor beta chains from one sample sequenced in a study of cytomegalovirus exposure and HLA in healthy donors. This PCR relied on a set of 60 Vbeta primers and 13 Jbeta primers. The method was immunoSEQ multiplex PCR; TCRdb's version includes in-frame clones alone and lacks a portion of them. Counted here are around 100,000 clones, approximately 80% occurring once; the ten biggest clones make up around 23%. The sample consisted of PBMCs. These receptors all stem from a man aged 25 to 40 in good health and CMV-seropositive.

This clone was seen a handful of times. J is TRBJ1-4 and V is TRBV4-1; D is undetermined. The V end lost 5 bases, the J end lost 5 bases, and 27 bases lay between the germline ends. The CDR3 spans 19 residues. CDR1 and CDR2 (germline): MGHRA, YSYEKL. The CDR3 sequence is CASSTPRRQIGDGNEKLFF. The DNA of the CDR3 is TGCGCCAGCAGCACCCCCCGACGGCAGATTGGAGACGGGAATGAAAAACTGTTTTTT.

V usage is TRBV7-9 and J usage is TRBJ2-2, with 12 bases matching TRBD2. The CDR3 spans 18 residues. Germline loops: CDR1 SEHNR, CDR2 FQNEAQ (reference sequence). Trimming at V came to 0 bases and at J to 0 bases, leaving 2 bases not matched to a gene. For the CDR3, the DNA is TGTGCCAGCAGCTTAGCGCTAGCGGGGGGGCCGAACACCGGGGAGCTGTTTTTT. It specifies CASSLALAGGPNTGELFF.

The V and J genes are TRBV29-1 and TRBJ1-1; no firm D call. Trimming took 6 bases from V and 5 from J, leaving 22 bases between them. The CDR3 totals 15 residues. Germline CDR1 reads SQVTM; CDR2 reads ANQGSEA. The CDR3 reads CSVAPPAGTGTEAFF. CDR3 DNA sequence: TGCAGCGTCGCCCCCCCGGCAGGAACGGGGACTGAAGCTTTCTTT.

The CDR3 loop reads CASSKARRGFGNTIYF. CDR3 in DNA: TGTGCCAGCAGCAAGGCCAGGCGGGGGTTTGGAAACACCATATATTTT. The J gene is TRBJ1-3, the V gene TRBV21-1. TRBV21-1 is a documented pseudogene. The CDR3 length is 16 residues.

On this clone: Sequence at one end of the junction differs from germline and may be a read error. The J gene is TRBJ2-1, the V gene TRBV7-9; 10 bases agree with TRBD2. Germline values: CDR1 SEHNR, CDR2 FQNEAQ (reference sequence). The CDR3 spans 17 residues. The CDR3 DNA is TGTTCCAGCAGCTCGTTCAAGCTAGCGGGGGTCTACAATGAGCAGTTCTTC. It yields the protein CSSSSFKLAGVYNEQFF.

The chain carries TRBV6-5 and TRBJ2-7; possibly TRBD1 for D (7 bases). CDR3 size: 15 residues. V was shortened by 6 bases and J by 3 bases, with 18 bases between the two germline ends. CDR1 MNHEY and CDR2 SVGAGI come from the germline V gene. CDR3 loop: CASSKTAGQFYEQYV. For the CDR3, the DNA is TGTGCCAGCAGCAAAACGGCGGGACAGTTCTACGAGCAGTACGTC.

The CDR3 is CASSLVFGLPTDTQYF. The CDR3 nucleotides read TGTGCCAGCAGCTTAGTCTTTGGGCTACCCACAGATACGCAGTATTTT. The chain employs TRBV11-2 and TRBJ2-3; no reliable D call. The V gene lost 1 base and the J gene lost 2 bases, with 13 bases spanning the gap. Germline-derived CDR1 and CDR2 are SGHAT and FQNNGV. This CDR3 has 16 amino acids.

This clone was picked up a small number of times. The rearrangement joins TRBV7-2 to TRBJ1-1; D ambiguous. The V and J ends lost 4 bases and 1 base respectively, with 7 bases between them. Germline V CDR1 and CDR2: SGHTA, FQGNSA. The CDR3 totals 13 residues. The CDR3 loop is CASSWGGNTEAFF. The CDR3 DNA is TGTGCCAGCAGCTGGGGAGGGAACACTGAAGCTTTCTTT.

V gene TRBV10-3 combines with J gene TRBJ2-5; 9 nucleotides align to TRBD2. V gave up 10 bases and J gave up 3 bases; unmatched junction bases: 3. Germline CDR1 reads ENHRY; CDR2 reads SYGVKD. There are 12 residues in the CDR3. The CDR3 sequence: CATQRGEETQYF. In DNA form, the CDR3 reads TGTGCCACTCAGCGGGGGGAAGAGACCCAGTACTTC.

This sequence joins TRBV4-1 and TRBJ1-6, with 9 bases aligning to TRBD1. The CDR3 runs to 17 residues. The junction had 9 bases not matched to a gene; V was cut back by 2 bases and J by 7 bases. CDR1 and CDR2 (germline): MGHRA, YSYEKL. The CDR3 reads CASSQRDRALSNSPLHF. The CDR3 DNA sequence: TGCGCCAGCAGCCAACGGGACAGGGCCCTTTCCAATTCACCCCTCCACTTT.

The rearrangement links TRBV10-3 to TRBJ2-7; 13 nucleotides match TRBD2. CDR1 is ENHRY, CDR2 SYGVKD, per germline. J gave up 5 bases and V 3 bases, and 4 bases lay outside the gene matches. The CDR3 has 15 amino acids. The CDR3 nucleotides are TGTGCCATCAGTGACCCTGGGACTAGCGGGAACGAGCAGTACGTC. Residues: CAISDPGTSGNEQYV.

The rearrangement joins TRBV18 to TRBJ1-3, with TRBD1 as a possible D gene (5 bases). In germline, CDR1 is KGHSH, CDR2 LQKENI. V was shortened by 3 bases and J by 4 bases, with 10 bases between the two germline ends. The CDR3 runs to 14 residues. CDR3 in DNA: TGTGCCAGCTCACCCGGAGGGGACGGAAACACCATATATTTT. Translation gives CASSPGGDGNTIYF.

The chain combines TRBV7-6 with TRBJ2-2, with D possibly TRBD1 on 6 matching bases. The CDR3 extends over 13 amino acids. CDR1 and CDR2 (germline): SGHVS, FNYEAQ. Trimming cost V 4 bases and J 7 bases, with 10 bases left between them. The CDR3 DNA sequence: TGTGCCAGCAGCTCAGGGGAAGGCGGGGAGCTGTTTTTT. It translates to CASSSGEGGELFF.

V is TRBV15 and J is TRBJ2-2; D is uncertain. With 1 base removed from V and 1 base from J, the gap between germline ends came to 7 bases. Germline V lookup: CDR1 LNHNV, CDR2 YYDKDF (reference sequence). The CDR3 spans 15 residues. The CDR3 loop is CATSRGPENTGELFF. As DNA, the CDR3 is TGTGCCACCAGCAGAGGCCCAGAGAACACCGGGGAGCTGTTTTTT.

The genes are TRBV7-9 and TRBJ2-5; D not resolved. Germline V lookup: CDR1 SEHNR, CDR2 FQNEAQ (reference sequence). The germline V and J ends were trimmed by 5 bases and 0 bases, with 16 bases remaining between them. The CDR3 contains 16 residues. The CDR3 loop reads CASSPRWAPYQETQYF. The DNA of the CDR3 is TGTGCCAGCAGCCCCAGGTGGGCCCCGTACCAAGAGACCCAGTACTTC.

The chain couples TRBV5-6 to TRBJ2-5; 8 nucleotides line up with TRBD2. The J call could be wrong; TRBJ2-7 is a better fit for the DNA end. From germline, CDR1 is SGHDT and CDR2 YYEEEE. The CDR3 consists of 13 residues. This chain's CDR3 is CASSPGGGYEQYF. The CDR3 nucleotides read TGTGCCAGCAGCCCGGGCGGGGGGTACGAGCAGTACTTC.

The V call is TRBV6-6, the J call TRBJ2-1, with a tentative D call TRBD1 (6 bases). This CDR3 has 16 residues. Germline V gene data show CDR1 as MNHNY and CDR2 as SVGAGI (reference sequence). Trimming shortened V by 2 bases and J by 3 bases, and 14 bases separated the two germline ends. CDR3: CASSYADRSYYNEQFF. CDR3 DNA: TGTGCCAGCAGTTACGCCGACAGGTCCTACTACAATGAGCAGTTCTTC.

The chain recombines TRBV6-1 with TRBJ1-2; tentative D call: TRBD1 (5 bases). Germline V CDR1 and CDR2: MNHNS, SASEGT. V was trimmed by 1 base and J by 7 bases, leaving 19 bases between them. CDR3 length: 16 amino acids. Here the CDR3 reads CASSEVLGQAPRGYTF. CDR3 DNA: TGTGCCAGCAGTGAAGTACTGGGGCAGGCCCCGCGTGGCTACACCTTC.

The chain couples TRBV6-5 to TRBJ1-3; 8 nucleotides line up with TRBD1. The CDR3 is 13 amino acids. V shed 6 bases, J shed 7 bases, and the junction held 5 bases outside the gene matches. CDR1 MNHEY and CDR2 SVGAGI come from the germline V gene. In DNA form, the CDR3 reads TGTGCCAGCAGAGGACAGGGTCGGAACACCATATATTTT. Translated, it gives CASRGQGRNTIYF.

J is TRBJ2-7 and V is TRBV5-6, with D tentatively TRBD1 (7 bases). This CDR3 has 13 amino acids. From germline, CDR1 is SGHDT and CDR2 YYEEEE. V lost 1 base and J 7 bases, leaving 12 bases between the germline ends. This CDR3 reads CASSLSPGGEQYF. In DNA form, the CDR3 reads TGTGCCAGCAGCTTGAGCCCAGGGGGGGAGCAGTACTTC.

This clone was counted once. CDR3 in DNA: TGCGCCAGCAGCCCCGGGAGGACGGGACTAGTCAACAATGAGCAGTTCTTC. It translates to CASSPGRTGLVNNEQFF. The chain employs TRBV4-1 and TRBJ2-1, with TRBD2 matching over 8 bases. Trimming cost V 4 bases and J 5 bases; bases outside gene matches: 13. Germline CDR1 MGHRA, CDR2 YSYEKL. CDR3 length equals 17 residues.

The chain uses TRBV5-4 and TRBJ2-7, with a weak D call TRBD2 (6 bases). V shed 1 base and J shed 2 bases, with 10 bases lying between them. This CDR3 has 14 residues. Germline values: CDR1 SGHNT, CDR2 YYREEE (reference sequence). In nucleotides, the CDR3 is TGTGCCAGCAGCTTGTACGGCGGGGCCTACGAGCAGTACTTC. Translated, it gives CASSLYGGAYEQYF.

With regard to this clone: At the DNA level, this CDR3 is encoded by other sequences in the same sample as well. This chain joins TRBV5-1 and TRBJ2-5; weak D call: TRBD2 (7 bases). The CDR3 is 14 amino acids. Germline V gene lookup returns CDR1 SGHRS and CDR2 YFSETQ. V was clipped by 0 bases and J by 4 bases, with 10 bases between them. The CDR3 region has the DNA TGCGCCAGCAGCTTGGAGAGGGGGGGAGAGACCCAGTACTTC. Protein sequence: CASSLERGGETQYF.

The V and J genes are TRBV7-9 and TRBJ1-3; no definite D call. The ends were cut back, 5 bases at V and 4 bases at J, with 6 bases in the middle. The CDR3 is made up of 12 amino acids. CDR1 is SEHNR and CDR2 is FQNEAQ in the germline V gene (reference sequence). The CDR3 spells CASSLPGNTIYF. The CDR3 region has the DNA TGTGCCAGCAGCCTCCCCGGAAACACCATATATTTT.

This clone was counted a few times. The rearrangement uses TRBV5-6 and TRBJ2-1, with a tentative D call TRBD2 (5 bases). Germline V CDR1 and CDR2: SGHDT, YYEEEE. V lost 4 bases and J lost 7, with 18 bases in between. The CDR3 totals 15 residues. Here the CDR3 reads CASSLPPRGDNEQFF. DNA for the CDR3: TGTGCCAGCAGCCTACCCCCCCGGGGAGATAATGAGCAGTTCTTC.

This chain links TRBV5-4 with TRBJ2-5, with a tentative D call TRBD2 (6 bases). CDR1 and CDR2 (germline): SGHNT, YYREEE (reference sequence). V lost 0 bases, J lost 5 bases, and 11 bases lay in between. The CDR3 extends over 14 amino acids. For the CDR3, the DNA is TGTGCCAGCAGCTTGGCACTAGCCGGGGAGACCCAGTACTTC. Amino acids: CASSLALAGETQYF.

A note on this clone: Other DNA sequences in the same sample also yield this CDR3. Written as DNA, the CDR3 is TGTGCCAGCAGTCCAACGGTCGAAGAGACCCAGTACTTC. Amino acid sequence: CASSPTVEETQYF. V gene TRBV27 combines with J gene TRBJ2-5; the D is unclear. CDR3 length: 13 residues. V shed 5 bases and J shed 3 bases, with 10 bases lying between them. Per germline, CDR1 MNHEY and CDR2 SMNVEV (reference sequence).

V and J are TRBV29-1 and TRBJ2-5, with 11 bases identical to TRBD2. Germline V CDR1 and CDR2: SQVTM, ANQGSEA. With V trimmed by 0 bases and J by 5 bases, 11 bases remained unmatched. This CDR3 spans 17 amino acids. CDR3 loop: CSVEESWLAGGKETQYF. CDR3 nucleotide sequence: TGCAGCGTTGAAGAGAGTTGGCTAGCGGGAGGTAAGGAGACCCAGTACTTC.

This chain joins TRBV9 and TRBJ2-1; 9 nucleotides line up with TRBD2. The length of the CDR3 is 17 residues. Germline V gene data show CDR1 as SGDLS and CDR2 as YYNGEE. V trimming: 4 bases; J trimming: 0 bases; junction bases outside the gene matches: 8. As DNA, the CDR3 is TGTGCCAGCAGCTTCCCTAGCGGGGTTAGCTCCTACAATGAGCAGTTCTTC. Translated: CASSFPSGVSSYNEQFF.